This entry lists 23 T cell receptor beta chains sequenced from one sample in a study of shared clonotypes between healthy human individuals. Repertoires were generated with immunoSEQ multiplex PCR, while TCRdb's copy carries only in-frame clones and drops some. The sample shows 2 million to 2.5 million clones, over 85% of them seen only once. Sequenced: naive CD4+ T cells from PBMCs. Subset defined: CD45RA+ positively selected. These receptors came from a man aged 18 to 35 in good health. Some clones in this sample may be carry-over from other donors' samples.

The chain links TRBV4-3 to TRBJ1-2; 7 positions match TRBD1. Germline lookup yields CDR1 LGHNA and CDR2 YSLEER. Trimming cost V 3 bases and J 0 bases; bases outside gene matches: 4. The length of the CDR3 is 15 residues. The CDR3 loop is CASSHPDRPNYGYTF. CDR3 nucleotides: TGCGCCAGCAGCCATCCGGACAGGCCTAACTATGGCTACACCTTC.

The V and J genes are TRBV10-3 and TRBJ2-7; D is undetermined. This CDR3 has 14 residues. Trimming left V 0 bases short and J 1 base short, with 7 bases between. Germline V gene data show CDR1 as ENHRY and CDR2 as SYGVKD. CDR3 sequence: CAISESGRSYEQYF. The CDR3 nucleotides read TGTGCCATCAGTGAGTCGGGCCGTTCCTACGAGCAGTACTTC.

The V and J genes are TRBV20-1 and TRBJ2-7; D gene ambiguous. V was trimmed by 5 bases and J by 4 bases, leaving 9 bases between them. Per the germline V gene, CDR1 is DFQATT and CDR2 is SNEGSKA (reference sequence). The CDR3 contains 11 residues. CDR3 in DNA: TGCAGTGCTCCCCGGTGGTACGAGCAGTACTTC. Amino acids: CSAPRWYEQYF.

Regarding this clone: In the same sample, other DNA sequences code for this CDR3. Here the CDR3 reads CASSPGTGEEKLFF. In DNA, the CDR3 is TGTGCCAGCTCGCCCGGGACAGGGGAGGAAAAACTGTTTTTT. The gene calls are TRBV18 and TRBJ1-4; 10 positions agree with TRBD1. After removal of 6 bases from V and 8 bases from J, the junction contained 6 bases not matched to a gene. The CDR3 sequence is 14 residues long. Germline V CDR1 and CDR2: KGHSH, LQKENI.

The rearrangement uses TRBV19 and TRBJ1-1; TRBD1 is a possible D gene (5 bases). There are 15 residues in the CDR3. Between the trimmed V and J ends, which lost 11 bases and 0 bases, there was a span of 19 bases. In germline, CDR1 is LNHDA, CDR2 SQIVND (reference sequence). In nucleotides, the CDR3 is TGTGCCGTTAAAAATGGACAAAATGTGAACACTGAAGCTTTCTTT. Translation gives CAVKNGQNVNTEAFF.

The chain recombines TRBV6-1 with TRBJ1-5; maybe TRBD1 (5 bases). V dropped 4 bases and J dropped 0 bases, with 16 bases sitting between them. Germline V gene lookup returns CDR1 MNHNS and CDR2 SASEGT. The length of the CDR3 is 17 residues. CDR3 sequence: CASSAPTGGHSNQPQHF. Here the CDR3 DNA reads TGTGCCAGCAGTGCACCCACAGGCGGCCATAGCAATCAGCCCCAGCATTTT.

The chain uses TRBV28 and TRBJ2-3; D is ambiguous. V dropped 4 bases and J dropped 4 bases, with 6 bases sitting between them. This CDR3 spans 12 amino acids. Germline values: CDR1 MDHEN, CDR2 SYDVKM. The CDR3 protein is CASSSISDTQYF. CDR3 DNA sequence: TGTGCCAGCAGTTCTATTTCAGATACGCAGTATTTT.

The chain couples TRBV5-5 to TRBJ2-3, with D unclear. The length of the CDR3 is 13 residues. Trimming left V 4 bases short and J 0 bases short, with 6 bases between. Germline V CDR1 and CDR2: SGHKS, YYEKEE (reference sequence). The CDR3 nucleotides are TGTGCCAGCAGCAAAGCAAGCACAGATACGCAGTATTTT. Translating it yields CASSKASTDTQYF.

The rearrangement uses TRBV9 and TRBJ2-5, with 8 bases that match TRBD2. There are 17 residues in the CDR3. V was pared by 3 bases and J by 1 base, with 11 bases of the junction left unmatched. Germline lookup yields CDR1 SGDLS and CDR2 YYNGEE. The DNA for the CDR3 is TGTGCCAGCAGCGAGACGTGGCTAGCGGGCGTCCAAGAGACCCAGTACTTC. Residues: CASSETWLAGVQETQYF.

V and J are TRBV5-1 and TRBJ2-2; 7 bases match TRBD1. The CDR3 extends over 15 amino acids. The V segment lost 7 bases and the J segment 1 base; nucleotides outside the gene matches: 7. Germline lookup yields CDR1 SGHRS and CDR2 YFSETQ. CDR3 sequence (DNA): TGCGCCAGCGTAAAGGGACAGAAGAACACCGGGGAGCTGTTTTTT. The encoded protein is CASVKGQKNTGELFF.

The V call is TRBV5-1, the J call TRBJ1-2; TRBD1 matches at 9 bases. Germline V gives CDR1 SGHRS, CDR2 YFSETQ. CDR3 length: 16 amino acids. Trimming removed 2 bases from V and 7 bases from J; junction bases left unmatched: 12. The CDR3 loop is CASSLQGAVVGVGYTF. The DNA of the CDR3 is TGCGCCAGCAGCTTACAGGGGGCCGTAGTTGGGGTTGGCTACACCTTC.

This clone was detected once. The rearrangement links TRBV18 to TRBJ2-7; D tentatively reads TRBD1 or TRBD2 (5 bases each). The CDR3 runs to 15 residues. V was cut by 3 bases and J by 5 bases, with 17 bases left in between. The germline CDR1 and CDR2 sequences are KGHSH and LQKENI. Here the CDR3 DNA reads TGTGCCAGCTCACCTCAACCGGGACCGATACACGAGCAGTACTTC. This translates into CASSPQPGPIHEQYF. The whole variable domain, filled in from reference TRBV18 and TRBJ2-7, reads NAGVMQNPRHLVRRRGQEARLRCSPMKGHSHVYWYRQLPEEGLKFMVYLQKENIIDESGMPKERFSAEFPKEGPSILRIQQVVRGDSAAYFCASSPQPGPIHEQYFGPGTRLTVT.

This rearrangement joins TRBV7-2 to TRBJ1-5, with D possibly being TRBD1 (5 bases). Trimming took 7 bases from V and 9 from J, leaving 22 bases between them. CDR1 is SGHTA and CDR2 is FQGNSA in the germline V gene. The CDR3 sequence is 15 residues long. Written as DNA, the CDR3 is TGTGCCAGCACCTACCGGGGGGGGTGGCCGGGGCCCCAGCATTTT. Amino acids: CASTYRGGWPGPQHF.

The chain has TRBV28 and TRBJ1-1; the D is unclear. Per germline, CDR1 MDHEN and CDR2 SYDVKM. Between the trimmed V and J ends, which lost 2 bases and 7 bases, there was a span of 8 bases. The CDR3 sequence is 12 residues long. The CDR3 DNA reads as TGTGCCAGCAGTTTACGGCTGGGTGAAGCTTTCTTT. The encoded protein is CASSLRLGEAFF.

The rearrangement joins TRBV6-5 to TRBJ1-6; D is possibly TRBD1 (5 bases). CDR3 length equals 13 residues. Germline CDR1 is MNHEY and CDR2 is SVGAGI. Trimming left V 5 bases short and J 10 bases short, with 12 bases between. The chain's CDR3 is CASSTPGLSPLHF. In nucleotides, the CDR3 is TGTGCCAGCAGTACCCCGGGACTGTCACCCCTCCACTTT.

The rearrangement joins TRBV7-2 to TRBJ2-7; no clear D. The CDR3 totals 14 residues. V was clipped by 2 bases and J by 3 bases, with 11 bases between them. From germline, CDR1 is SGHTA and CDR2 FQGNSA. For the CDR3, the DNA is TGTGCCAGCAGCTTACGTGTTGGCCACTACGAGCAGTACTTC. As protein: CASSLRVGHYEQYF. The full variable domain, its missing parts supplied by reference TRBV7-2 and TRBJ2-7, is GAGVSQSPSNKVTEKGKDVELRCDPISGHTALYWYRQSLGQGLEFLIYFQGNSAPDKSGLPSDRFSAERTGGSVSTLTIQRTQQEDSAVYLCASSLRVGHYEQYFGPGTRLTVT.

This chain uses TRBV25-1 with TRBJ2-3, with D perhaps matching TRBD1 (6 bases). The CDR3 consists of 15 residues. Germline-derived CDR1 and CDR2 are MGHDK and SYGVNS. V was shortened by 2 bases and J by 6 bases, with 15 bases between the two germline ends. DNA for the CDR3: TGTGCCAGCAGTGAAATACGGGGCCAGGGGGATACGCAGTATTTT. Its protein is CASSEIRGQGDTQYF.

The chain uses TRBV13 and TRBJ2-1; D is unclear. CDR3 length: 16 residues. The ends were cut back, 4 bases at V and 1 base at J, with 14 bases in the middle. CDR1 PRHDT and CDR2 FYEKMQ come from the germline V gene (reference sequence). CDR3 nucleotides: TGTGCCAGCAGCTCGCCCGGAACCTGGTCCTACAATGAGCAGTTCTTC. Its translation: CASSSPGTWSYNEQFF.

This clone appeared once. This chain joins TRBV27 and TRBJ2-3; unclear D gene. V was cut by 2 bases and J by 3 bases, with 9 bases left in between. Germline values: CDR1 MNHEY, CDR2 SMNVEV (reference sequence). This CDR3 has 14 amino acids. CDR3: CASSLGISTDTQYF. The CDR3 bases are TGTGCCAGCAGTTTAGGGATTTCGACAGATACGCAGTATTTT.

In nucleotides, the CDR3 is TGTGCCAGCAGCTTAGGGGGCGGGGGTCAGCCCCAGCATTTT. Its translation is CASSLGGGGQPQHF. J is TRBJ1-5 and V is TRBV7-6, with a possible D match to TRBD1 (5 bases). The CDR3 is 14 residues long. In germline, CDR1 is SGHVS, CDR2 FNYEAQ. Trimming took off 1 base at V and 6 bases at J, with 10 bases between the two ends.

The chain joins TRBV6-5 to TRBJ1-2; no reliable D call. There are 14 residues in the CDR3. The V end was cut by 0 bases, the J end by 4 bases, with 9 bases between. Germline V gives CDR1 MNHEY, CDR2 SVGAGI. The CDR3 is CASSYSSGSYGYTF. For the CDR3, the DNA is TGTGCCAGCAGTTACTCGAGTGGGTCCTATGGCTACACCTTC.

J is TRBJ1-1 and V is TRBV5-6; D is undetermined. Germline CDR1 SGHDT, CDR2 YYEEEE. Trimming removed 1 base from V and 8 bases from J, with 12 bases in between. The CDR3 totals 13 residues. The CDR3 region has the DNA TGTGCCAGCAGCTTGAGGGTGGAACTGGAAGCTTTCTTT. It translates to CASSLRVELEAFF.

The V call is TRBV7-9, the J call TRBJ1-1; 7 nucleotides line up with TRBD1. The CDR3 consists of 16 residues. The V gene's germline CDR1 is SEHNR and CDR2 FQNEAQ (reference sequence). Unmatched junction bases numbered 9, after V lost 5 bases and J lost 0 bases. The DNA for the CDR3 is TGTGCCAGCAGCGGGTACCGGGGACAGATGAACACTGAAGCTTTCTTT. This encodes CASSGYRGQMNTEAFF.